Shown below are 9 T cell receptor beta chains from a single sample sequenced in a study of cytomegalovirus exposure and HLA in healthy donors. Clones were read by immunoSEQ multiplex PCR, and TCRdb kept only the in-frame ones, dropping some. Among roughly 310,000 clones listed, roughly 87% were seen once. Material: PBMCs. All receptors come from a man aged 25 to 40 in good health and CMV-seronegative.

This clone occurred a few times. V and J are TRBV4-3 and TRBJ2-7, with 8 bases that match TRBD1. Germline V lookup: CDR1 LGHNA, CDR2 YSLEER. V shed 2 bases and J 2 bases; nucleotides not matched to a gene: 5. The CDR3 covers 15 residues. The CDR3, as DNA: TGCGCCAGCAGCCAAATGGACAGGGCCCCCTACGAGCAGTACTTC. Its translation is CASSQMDRAPYEQYF.

This clone was seen a few times. The chain has TRBV19 and TRBJ1-1; TRBD1 agrees at 8 bases. The CDR3 spans 15 residues. The V gene's germline CDR1 is LNHDA and CDR2 SQIVND (reference sequence). After removal of 5 bases from V and 4 bases from J, the junction contained 9 bases not matched to a gene. The CDR3 loop reads CASSPRTGYGTEAFF. DNA of the CDR3: TGTGCCAGTAGTCCAAGGACAGGGTACGGCACTGAAGCTTTCTTT.

The rearrangement links TRBV4-3 to TRBJ2-3, with TRBD2 matching 9 bases. Germline loops: CDR1 LGHNA, CDR2 YSLEER. V lost 3 bases, J lost 0 bases, and 4 bases stayed unmatched. The CDR3 totals 16 residues. CDR3 DNA sequence: TGCGCCAGCAGCCAGGGCAGCGGGGGGAGCACAGATACGCAGTATTTT. Its protein product is CASSQGSGGSTDTQYF.

J is TRBJ1-5 and V is TRBV19, with D tentatively TRBD1 (6 bases). The CDR3 totals 18 residues. Germline-derived CDR1 and CDR2 are LNHDA and SQIVND (reference sequence). Deletions cut 0 bases from V and 0 bases from J, with 15 bases between. In DNA, the CDR3 is TGTGCCAGTAGTATAGATCAGACAGGTGCCAATAGCAATCAGCCCCAGCATTTT. Protein: CASSIDQTGANSNQPQHF.

The V gene is TRBV5-1, the J gene TRBJ1-1, with unresolved D. V lost 2 bases to trimming and J lost 4 bases, with 9 bases between them. The CDR3 is 13 residues long. Germline CDR1 and CDR2: SGHRS and YFSETQ. CDR3 protein: CASSFEPGTEAFF. DNA for the CDR3: TGCGCCAGCAGCTTCGAGCCGGGCACTGAAGCTTTCTTT.

The sample holds one count of this clone. The chain is built from TRBV10-3 and TRBJ2-1, with 9 positions matching TRBD2. The CDR3 extends over 15 amino acids. Germline assignment: CDR1 ENHRY and CDR2 SYGVKD. V was clipped by 10 bases and J by 7 bases; unmatched bases: 14. In DNA, the CDR3 is TGTGCCACCCTTAAGGCTAGCGGGACTCGGAATGAGCAGTTCTTC. It is translated as CATLKASGTRNEQFF.

The chain links TRBV19 to TRBJ2-1; 7 bases are shared with TRBD1. V trimming: 6 bases; J trimming: 8 bases; junction bases outside the gene matches: 16. From germline, CDR1 is LNHDA and CDR2 SQIVND (reference sequence). CDR3 length: 16 residues. DNA for the CDR3: TGTGCCAGTAGCAGGGGGTGGACCCGGACCGGGGATGAGCAGTTCTTC. Protein product: CASSRGWTRTGDEQFF.

This sequence joins TRBV5-4 and TRBJ2-7, with TRBD1 matching over 7 bases. The CDR3 spans 15 residues. Germline trimming cut 0 bases from V and 2 bases from J; bases unmatched to any gene: 5. Germline V gene sequence: CDR1 SGHNT, CDR2 YYREEE (reference sequence). The CDR3 protein is CASSLGQGNPYEQYF. CDR3 DNA: TGTGCCAGCAGCTTGGGACAGGGAAATCCCTACGAGCAGTACTTC.

The V call is TRBV6-5, the J call TRBJ1-2; 8 nucleotides agree with TRBD1. CDR1 is MNHEY and CDR2 is SVGAGI in the germline V gene. V was clipped by 0 bases and J by 6 bases; unmatched bases: 6. The CDR3 sequence is 15 residues long. CDR3 DNA: TGTGCCAGCAGTTACTCGTCAGGGGGCCGAGATGGCTACACCTTC. It encodes CASSYSSGGRDGYTF.